This TCR beta chain was profiled in a study of blood T cells in healthy people across ages. Study-wide results and limits: Age brought a roughly linear fall in TCR beta diversity measured per million T cells.

Of note for this clonotype: Its antigen is not identified.

A J-beta primer mix and a sample-barcoded 5' primer were used in a second PCR of roughly 7 to 12 cycles. TCRdb redid the calling of the 5' RACE reads with MiXCR, one entry per CDR3 protein. Of 1.4 million or so distinct CDR3 sequences listed, 40% to 45% are singletons. V lost 5 bases and J lost 4; bases outside the gene matches: 5. This CDR3 has 14 amino acids. Germline CDR1 is SNHLY and CDR2 is FYNNEI. The chain joins TRBV2 to TRBJ1-5, with 7 bases aligning to TRBD1. This TCR was recovered from a woman aged 18-30 years in good health. Material for sequencing was blood. This chain's CDR3 is CASSLYRGNQPQHF. The CDR3 bases are TGTGCCAGCAGTTTATACAGGGGTAATCAGCCCCAGCATTTT.